This T cell receptor (beta chain) came from a study of T cell responses to AZD1222 COVID-19 vaccine. Using immunoSEQ multiplex PCR, the repertoire was profiled, and TCRdb retains in-frame clones only, with some absent. The table lists around 67,000 clones, roughly 89% of them singletons, with around 7.3% in the top ten. The V gene lost 0 bases and the J gene lost 11 bases, with 14 bases spanning the gap. The CDR3 runs 14 residues. Germline V CDR1 and CDR2: LGHNA, YNFKEQ. A note on this clone: No antigen is known for it.

Study results and limitations: Spike regions recognized by vaccine-associated CD4 TCRs spanned the protein, led by 160-218 and 743-854. Spike-specific TCR repertoires showed rising breadth and depth after two AZD1222 doses.

This specimen consisted of peripheral blood, obtained on day 0 of AZD1222 vaccination. The chain is built from TRBV4-2 and TRBJ1-5; D unresolved. This receptor was identified in an adult in good health. The CDR3 DNA reads TGTGCCAGCAGCCAAGATCAGGACGTCAACGCCCAGCATTTT. Translation gives CASSQDQDVNAQHF.